This T cell receptor (beta chain) derives from a study of naive CD8 T cells in extremely preterm neonates. Method: immunoSEQ multiplex PCR; TCRdb's copy keeps in-frame clones and lacks some. The sample consists of fewer than 25,000 clones, 88% of them appearing once. Extremely preterm deliveries at about 23-27 weeks of gestation provided the preterm samples. Sorted naive CD8+ T cell numbers ranged ~17,000 to ~100,000. Findings and caveats of the study: Relative to older groups, preterm infants had shorter, less trimmed CDR3s with fewer N additions. iChao1 richness was lowest in preterm neonates, significantly versus all ages.

Trimming removed 1 base from V and 5 bases from J, with 12 bases in between. Germline values: CDR1 SGHRS, CDR2 YFSETQ. This CDR3 contains 14 residues. With regard to this clone: Its target is unknown.

This clonotype was sampled from a boy who was born preterm. The sample taken for sequencing was naive CD8+ T cells from cord blood. The chain links TRBV5-1 to TRBJ1-2; D possibly corresponds to TRBD1 (6 bases). The CDR3 loop reads CASSLPGAMYGYTF. The CDR3 bases are TGCGCCAGCAGCTTGCCGGGGGCTATGTATGGCTACACCTTC.